Below, 5 T cell receptor beta chains from the same sample are listed, as sequenced in a study of control samples from healthy donors and cancer patients. Profiling relied on immunoSEQ multiplex PCR, and the TCRdb table lists in-frame clones only, not all of them. The sample records 90,000 to 95,000 clones, around four fifths being singletons. Source material: blood. These receptor sequences come from a young man in good health.

The genes are TRBV10-3 and TRBJ1-5; 12 bases fit TRBD1. The V segment lost 3 bases and the J segment 7 bases; nucleotides outside the gene matches: 10. This CDR3 has 17 residues. Germline CDR1 reads ENHRY; CDR2 reads SYGVKD. The CDR3 bases are TGTGCCATCAGTGAAAACCGGGACAGGGGGCAACGACAGCCCCAGCATTTT. This translates into CAISENRDRGQRQPQHF.

The V call is TRBV5-4, the J call TRBJ1-6, with 8 nucleotides matching TRBD1. Germline V gene data show CDR1 as SGHNT and CDR2 as YYREEE (reference sequence). The length of the CDR3 is 15 residues. The V gene end was trimmed by 2 bases and the J gene end by 7 bases; junction bases not matched to a gene: 5. This CDR3 is CASSLGRGHNSPLHF. CDR3 bases: TGTGCCAGCAGCTTAGGCAGGGGGCACAATTCACCCCTCCACTTT.

This chain connects TRBV19 to TRBJ1-5, with D possibly matching TRBD1 (6 bases). Trimming took off 3 bases at V and 5 bases at J, with 11 bases between the two ends. The CDR3 has 14 amino acids. Germline V gene data show CDR1 as LNHDA and CDR2 as SQIVND (reference sequence). The CDR3 here is CASSIWRGDQPQHF. The CDR3 DNA sequence: TGTGCCAGTAGTATTTGGAGGGGGGATCAGCCCCAGCATTTT.

The chain recombines TRBV30 with TRBJ1-4; 8 bases align to TRBD1. V trimming: 5 bases; J trimming: 5 bases; junction bases outside the gene matches: 10. CDR3 size: 15 residues. The germline V gene has CDR1 GTSNPN and CDR2 SVGIG (reference sequence). The CDR3 region has the DNA TGTGCCTGGGGAGCGGGGACAGGAAAAAATGAAAAACTGTTTTTT. It specifies CAWGAGTGKNEKLFF.

This clone has a handful of counts. V and J are TRBV6-6 and TRBJ2-7; 9 bases match TRBD1. Germline lookup yields CDR1 MNHNY and CDR2 SVGAGI (reference sequence). This CDR3 comprises 17 residues. The junction had 11 bases not matched to a gene; V was cut back by 5 bases and J by 0 bases. The CDR3 is CASSRDRVGQSSYEQYF. Written as DNA, the CDR3 is TGTGCCAGCAGTCGGGACAGGGTAGGACAAAGCTCCTACGAGCAGTACTTC.